This paragraph covers one T cell receptor (beta chain) sequence. The data were taken from a study of T cell responses to AZD1222 COVID-19 vaccine. This CDR3 region has 15 residues. V was clipped by 0 bases and J by 6 bases, with 12 bases between them. Germline lookup yields CDR1 MNHEY and CDR2 SVGAGI. Using immunoSEQ multiplex PCR, the repertoire was profiled, and TCRdb retains in-frame clones only, with some absent. The data hold 100,000 to 150,000 clones, with roughly nine tenths observed a single time. The receptor comes from an adult in good health. The chain joins TRBV6-5 to TRBJ2-1; a weak D match, TRBD2 (7 bases). The sample was peripheral blood, taken on day 0 of AZD1222 vaccination. Written as DNA, the CDR3 is TGTGCCAGCAGTTACTCAGGGGGGGGGAGCAATGAGCAGTTCTTC. This encodes CASSYSGGGSNEQFF.